This passage covers 27 T cell receptor beta chains from one sample sequenced in a study of blood T cell repertoires in COVID-19. Here immunoSEQ multiplex PCR was the method, and the copy in TCRdb shows in-frame clones only, minus some. The top ten clones hold roughly 4.3% of a sample with 300,000 to 350,000 clones, around 87% of them seen once. Source material: PBMCs or T cells enriched from blood (not recorded which). These receptors came from a woman between 18 and 29 years old with acute COVID-19.

V gene TRBV5-1 combines with J gene TRBJ2-7; 7 positions match TRBD1. V lost 4 bases, J lost 3 bases, and 7 bases stayed unmatched. Per germline, CDR1 SGHRS and CDR2 YFSETQ. The CDR3 is 14 amino acids. The CDR3 region has the DNA TGCGCCAGCAGCAGGGACAGAGAACACTACGAGCAGTACTTC. As protein: CASSRDREHYEQYF.

This chain uses TRBV19 with TRBJ1-6; D perhaps matches TRBD1 (6 bases). V was cut by 5 bases and J by 7 bases, with 15 bases left in between. Per the germline V gene, CDR1 is LNHDA and CDR2 is SQIVND (reference sequence). CDR3 length: 15 amino acids. CDR3 sequence (DNA): TGTGCCAGTAGTTTCCCGGGGGGCCGGAATTCACCCCTCCACTTT. Its translation: CASSFPGGRNSPLHF.

The chain has TRBV21-1 and TRBJ2-1; the table's D call TRBD1 went unverified against the DNA. TRBV21-1 is listed as a pseudogene. This CDR3 is 17 amino acids long. CDR3 DNA sequence: TGTGCCAGCAGCAAAGGAAAATATCGGGACAACTCGAGGCGGGAGTTCTTC. Translated: CASSKGKYRDNSRREFF.

The chain combines TRBV11-3 with TRBJ2-1; 8 nucleotides match TRBD2. Germline CDR1 is SGHNT and CDR2 is YENEEA. This CDR3 is built from 13 residues. Losses at the gene ends were 5 bases for V and 5 bases for J; bases not matched to a gene: 2. CDR3 nucleotides: TGTGCCAGCAGCATACTAGCGGACAATGAGCAGTTCTTC. Amino acids: CASSILADNEQFF.

This chain connects TRBV7-2 to TRBJ1-6; D is undetermined. The CDR3 contains 17 residues. Germline V lookup: CDR1 SGHTA, CDR2 FQGNSA. Trimming removed 1 base at V and 2 bases at J, with 12 bases between. CDR3 nucleotide sequence: TGTGCCAGCAGCTTAGTGTTGACTGGAACCTATAATTCACCCCTCCACTTT. This sequence encodes CASSLVLTGTYNSPLHF.

This chain uses TRBV9 with TRBJ1-1; D unclear. Between the trimmed V and J ends, which lost 4 bases and 2 bases, there was a span of 9 bases. Germline V CDR1 and CDR2: SGDLS, YYNGEE. The CDR3 totals 13 residues. CDR3 in amino acids: CASSLSGNTEAFF. The CDR3 DNA reads as TGTGCCAGCAGCCTGTCAGGTAACACTGAAGCTTTCTTT.

This chain connects TRBV7-9 to TRBJ1-3; no definite D call. This CDR3 is 13 amino acids long. The germline V gene encodes CDR1 SEHNR and CDR2 FQNEAQ (reference sequence). V was cut by 5 bases and J by 4 bases, with 9 bases left in between. The CDR3 sequence is CASSRSGGNTIYF. CDR3 bases: TGTGCCAGCAGCCGGAGCGGGGGAAACACCATATATTTT. The full variable domain, with the rest looked up from reference TRBV7-9 and TRBJ1-3, is DTGVSQNPRHKITKRGQNVTFRCDPISEHNRLYWYRQTLGQGPEFLTYFQNEAQLEKSRLLSDRFSAERPKGSFSTLEIQRTEQGDSAMYLCASSRSGGNTIYFGEGSWLTVV.

CDR3 coding DNA: TGTGCCAGCAGTTGGAGGGGGCGAAATGAGCAGTTCTTC. It is translated as CASSWRGRNEQFF. The chain has TRBV6-5 and TRBJ2-1; D may be TRBD1 (7 bases). This CDR3 is 13 amino acids long. Per the germline V gene, CDR1 is MNHEY and CDR2 is SVGAGI. Trimming left V 4 bases short and J 7 bases short, with 11 bases between.

This clone appeared a single time. This chain links TRBV28 with TRBJ1-2; D is perhaps TRBD1 (6 bases). CDR3 length equals 11 residues. Germline V gene lookup returns CDR1 MDHEN and CDR2 SYDVKM. V lost 9 bases and J lost 4, with 9 bases in between. CDR3 amino acids: CARKDSYGYTF. The CDR3 DNA reads TGTGCCAGAAAGGACAGCTATGGCTACACCTTC.

This chain connects TRBV7-2 to TRBJ2-7; 8 bases are shared with TRBD1. Germline V gene data show CDR1 as SGHTA and CDR2 as FQGNSA. Trimming at V came to 4 bases and at J to 3 bases, leaving 5 bases not matched to a gene. CDR3 length: 14 amino acids. CDR3 loop: CASSYGQGGYEQYF. The CDR3 DNA sequence: TGTGCCAGCAGCTACGGACAGGGAGGCTACGAGCAGTACTTC.

The chain joins TRBV5-4 to TRBJ1-5; D unclear. In germline, CDR1 is SGHNT, CDR2 YYREEE (reference sequence). This CDR3 comprises 13 residues. Trimming left V 5 bases short and J 6 bases short, with 12 bases between. This CDR3 reads CASSRDDGQPQHF. CDR3 DNA sequence: TGTGCCAGCAGTCGGGATGACGGTCAGCCCCAGCATTTT.

This sequence joins TRBV27 and TRBJ2-3; D may be TRBD1 (7 bases). The CDR3 runs to 17 residues. V was shortened by 0 bases and J by 6 bases, with 19 bases between the two germline ends. Germline V gene lookup returns CDR1 MNHEY and CDR2 SMNVEV (reference sequence). In DNA, the CDR3 is TGTGCCAGCAGTTTATCGTTACCAGGGGGGTCTAGCGATACGCAGTATTTT. Translation gives CASSLSLPGGSSDTQYF.

This chain connects TRBV7-2 to TRBJ2-1, with 7 bases matching TRBD2. The CDR3 is made up of 16 amino acids. V gave up 5 bases and J gave up 0 bases; unmatched junction bases: 7. Germline CDR1 reads SGHTA; CDR2 reads FQGNSA. The CDR3 here is CASSPAGLPSYNEQFF. Here the CDR3 DNA reads TGTGCCAGCAGCCCAGCGGGACTGCCCTCCTACAATGAGCAGTTCTTC.

The sample holds one count of this clone. V and J are TRBV9 and TRBJ1-2; D possibly corresponds to TRBD1 (5 bases). Germline CDR1 is SGDLS and CDR2 is YYNGEE. V was cut by 4 bases and J by 2 bases, with 15 bases left in between. This CDR3 has 15 amino acids. In nucleotides, the CDR3 is TGTGCCAGCAGCACTCAAGCGGGGGGAAACTATGGCTACACCTTC. Its translation is CASSTQAGGNYGYTF.

This chain links TRBV27 with TRBJ2-7; D might be TRBD1 (6 bases). This CDR3 comprises 14 residues. Trimming took off 5 bases at V and 3 bases at J, with 14 bases between the two ends. Germline assignment: CDR1 MNHEY and CDR2 SMNVEV (reference sequence). In nucleotides, the CDR3 is TGTGCCAGCAGTCGACAGGCCCCCAACTACGAGCAGTACTTC. It translates to CASSRQAPNYEQYF.

The V call is TRBV19, the J call TRBJ2-1; D not certain. This CDR3 is 9 amino acids long. Trimming took 8 bases from V and 10 from J, leaving 6 bases between them. CDR1 and CDR2 from the germline V gene are LNHDA and SQIVND (reference sequence). CDR3: CASGVEQFF. In DNA form, the CDR3 reads TGTGCCAGTGGAGTGGAGCAGTTCTTC.

This chain joins TRBV28 and TRBJ2-7; no clear D. V gave up 10 bases and J gave up 2 bases, with 18 bases separating them. The CDR3 has 14 residues. CDR1 MDHEN and CDR2 SYDVKM come from the germline V gene. In DNA form, the CDR3 reads TGTGCCACCCAGTACAGCAGAGCCCCCTACGAGCAGTACTTC. This gives the protein CATQYSRAPYEQYF.

The CDR3 loop reads CASSSQTGGSLGSPLHF. In nucleotides, the CDR3 is TGTGCCAGCAGTTCTCAGACAGGGGGTAGTTTAGGGTCACCCCTCCACTTT. This chain links TRBV27 with TRBJ1-6; the match to TRBD1 covers 9 bases. This CDR3 has 17 residues. The trim removed 4 bases at V and 10 bases at J, leaving 14 bases unmatched. Germline V gene sequence: CDR1 MNHEY, CDR2 SMNVEV (reference sequence).

This clone has only a few counts. V usage is TRBV27 and J usage is TRBJ1-1; D may be TRBD1 (5 bases). The CDR3 contains 15 residues. Trimming took 5 bases from V and 6 from J, leaving 19 bases between them. Germline V lookup: CDR1 MNHEY, CDR2 SMNVEV (reference sequence). In DNA, the CDR3 is TGTGCCAGCAGTCCCCCGAGGGAAGGAGGGGCTGAAGCTTTCTTT. As protein: CASSPPREGGAEAFF.

The chain couples TRBV28 to TRBJ1-1; 8 nucleotides align to TRBD1. The CDR3 is 14 amino acids. Germline assignment: CDR1 MDHEN and CDR2 SYDVKM. V lost 3 bases, J lost 5 bases, and 5 bases stayed unmatched. The CDR3 region has the DNA TGTGCCAGCAGTTTGGGCAGGGGGCAGACTGAAGCTTTCTTT. Its translation: CASSLGRGQTEAFF.

This chain connects TRBV7-9 to TRBJ2-7; 8 bases match TRBD1. Germline V gene data show CDR1 as SEHNR and CDR2 as FQNEAQ (reference sequence). This CDR3 comprises 14 residues. Trimming removed 1 base from V and 7 bases from J; junction bases left unmatched: 6. The CDR3 sequence: CASSLVDRGREQYF. In DNA, the CDR3 is TGTGCCAGCAGCTTAGTCGACAGGGGAAGGGAGCAGTACTTC.

The rearrangement uses TRBV9 and TRBJ1-5; D remains ambiguous. The ends were cut back, 0 bases at V and 2 bases at J, with 15 bases in the middle. Germline V CDR1 and CDR2: SGDLS, YYNGEE. The CDR3 is 17 amino acids. The CDR3 DNA follows: TGTGCCAGCAGCGTAGCCGATGGTACGGGAGGCAATCAGCCCCAGCATTTT. This sequence encodes CASSVADGTGGNQPQHF.

J is TRBJ1-1 and V is TRBV9, with D uncertain. This CDR3 comprises 15 residues. The germline V gene encodes CDR1 SGDLS and CDR2 YYNGEE. V lost 0 bases and J lost 1, with 10 bases in between. CDR3 DNA sequence: TGTGCCAGCAGCGTAGATGGCAGGAAGAACACTGAAGCTTTCTTT. This translates into CASSVDGRKNTEAFF.

This rearrangement joins TRBV28 to TRBJ1-2, with TRBD1 matching 8 bases. The CDR3 loop spans 13 amino acids. Trimming at V came to 5 bases and at J to 2 bases, leaving 1 base not matched to a gene. The germline gives CDR1 MDHEN, CDR2 SYDVKM. Written as DNA, the CDR3 is TGTGCCAGCAGTCAGGGGGCCAACTATGGCTACACCTTC. Its protein product is CASSQGANYGYTF.

The gene calls are TRBV19 and TRBJ2-7; 7 nucleotides align to TRBD1. V lost 5 bases to trimming and J lost 6 bases; unmatched junction nucleotides: 7. The CDR3 length is 13 residues. Per the germline V gene, CDR1 is LNHDA and CDR2 is SQIVND (reference sequence). CDR3 sequence reads: CASSPDRDAEQYF. In DNA, the CDR3 is TGTGCCAGTAGTCCCGACAGGGATGCCGAGCAGTACTTC.

The rearrangement uses TRBV5-1 and TRBJ2-2, with TRBD1 identical over 7 bases. V gave up 4 bases and J gave up 8 bases; unmatched junction bases: 14. The CDR3 is 16 residues long. CDR1 is SGHRS and CDR2 is YFSETQ in the germline V gene. The CDR3, as DNA: TGCGCCAGCAGCCCACAGGGGAGACCTAGCTTAGGGGAGCTGTTTTTT. Its protein product is CASSPQGRPSLGELFF.

With respect to this clone: The identical CDR3 is also encoded by other nucleotide sequences in the sample. The gene calls are TRBV28 and TRBJ1-2; TRBD1 agrees at 11 bases. This CDR3 is 14 amino acids long. V dropped 6 bases and J dropped 8; count of bases not matched to a gene: 8. Germline values: CDR1 MDHEN, CDR2 SYDVKM. Written as DNA, the CDR3 is TGTGCCAGCAGCAGTGGACAGGGGGCAGGGGGCTACACCTTC. Translation: CASSSGQGAGGYTF.